Presented here are 14 T cell receptor beta chains from one specimen sequenced in a study of cytomegalovirus exposure and HLA in healthy donors. PCR was performed using 60 Vbeta and 13 Jbeta primers. The repertoire was sequenced with immunoSEQ multiplex PCR; TCRdb's copy has only in-frame clones and lacks some. The table records some 120,000 clones, 8% to 9.5% of them present only once. The sample was PBMCs. Receptors were obtained from a man aged 35-49 years in good health and CMV-seronegative.

This clone came up a few times. The genes are TRBV6-6 and TRBJ2-2; TRBD1 matches at 8 bases. CDR1 is MNHNY and CDR2 is SVGAGI in the germline V gene (reference sequence). This CDR3 region has 16 residues. Trimming at V came to 2 bases and at J to 2 bases, leaving 4 bases not matched to a gene. CDR3: CASSYRTGSNTGELFF. The CDR3 DNA reads as TGTGCCAGCAGTTACAGGACAGGGTCCAACACCGGGGAGCTGTTTTTT.

The chain combines TRBV23-1 with TRBJ1-5; 8 nucleotides match TRBD1. TRBV23-1 is labeled an ORF, and its function is uncertain. This CDR3 has 16 residues. The V gene end was trimmed by 1 base and the J gene end by 3 bases; junction bases not matched to a gene: 5. CDR3 sequence reads: CASSQYDRGDNQPQHF. As DNA, the CDR3 is TGCGCCAGCAGTCAATACGACAGGGGTGACAATCAGCCCCAGCATTTT.

This clone was observed a few times. The genes are TRBV6-5 and TRBJ2-5; 10 positions agree with TRBD1. The end of the DNA aligns better with TRBJ2-7, so the J call may be wrong. From germline, CDR1 is MNHEY and CDR2 SVGAGI. The CDR3 length is 12 residues. CDR3 nucleotides: TGTGCCAGCACCGGGACAGGGGTCGAGCAGTACTTC. Encoded protein: CASTGTGVEQYF.

This clone has a count of ten or more. V usage is TRBV25-1 and J usage is TRBJ2-1; D remains ambiguous. V shed 2 bases and J shed 7 bases, with 9 bases lying between them. CDR1 is MGHDK and CDR2 is SYGVNS in the germline V gene. This CDR3 has 13 amino acids. The CDR3: CASSERPTNEQFF. The CDR3 nucleotides are TGTGCCAGCAGTGAAAGGCCGACTAATGAGCAGTTCTTC.

This clone was found a few times. This rearrangement joins TRBV29-1 to TRBJ1-5, with 9 bases fitting TRBD1. CDR3 length equals 14 residues. The junction had 6 bases not matched to a gene; V was cut back by 5 bases and J by 4 bases. CDR1 and CDR2 (germline): SQVTM, ANQGSEA. The CDR3 DNA reads TGCAGCGTTAGGACAGGGGCTGGGAATCAGCCCCAGCATTTT. Translated: CSVRTGAGNQPQHF.

In its sample, this clone was seen once. The J gene is TRBJ2-4, the V gene TRBV19; the match to TRBD1 covers 8 bases. Germline V gene data show CDR1 as LNHDA and CDR2 as SQIVND (reference sequence). The CDR3 loop spans 17 amino acids. V lost 5 bases, J lost 2 bases, and 11 bases stayed unmatched. CDR3 DNA sequence: TGTGCCAGTAGTCCCTCCGGGACAGGAACTACCAAAAACATTCAGTACTTC. As protein: CASSPSGTGTTKNIQYF.

This clone was counted only a few times. Written as DNA, the CDR3 is TGTGCCAGCAGCTCGACTGGGACTAGCGGGGGGAACAATGAGCAGTTCTTC. This encodes CASSSTGTSGGNNEQFF. V and J are TRBV7-3 and TRBJ2-1; 15 bases line up with TRBD2. Germline V lookup: CDR1 SGHTA, CDR2 FQGTGA. V trimming: 4 bases; J trimming: 5 bases; junction bases outside the gene matches: 6. This CDR3 is 17 amino acids long. Drawing the rest from reference TRBV7-3 and TRBJ2-1, the complete variable domain is GAGVSQTPSNKVTEKGKYVELRCDPISGHTALYWYRQSLGQGPEFLIYFQGTGAADDSGLPNDRFFAVRPEGSVSTLKIQRTERGDSAVYLCASSSTGTSGGNNEQFFGPGTRLTVL.

This clone showed up just a few times. The chain recombines TRBV2 with TRBJ2-7; 8 nucleotides line up with TRBD1. This CDR3 region has 15 residues. The germline V gene encodes CDR1 SNHLY and CDR2 FYNNEI. Germline trimming cut 0 bases from V and 1 base from J; bases unmatched to any gene: 2. As DNA, the CDR3 is TGTGCCAGCAGTGAAGCCCAGGGGGCTTCCTACGAGCAGTACTTC. Its protein product is CASSEAQGASYEQYF.

The chain carries TRBV7-8 and TRBJ2-1; possible D gene TRBD1, 5 bases. CDR1 is SGHVS, CDR2 FQNEAQ, per germline. This CDR3 is built from 13 residues. Between the trimmed V and J ends, which lost 11 bases and 5 bases, there was a span of 16 bases. CDR3 protein: CAAQGDFDNEQFF. DNA of the CDR3: TGTGCCGCCCAAGGGGATTTTGACAATGAGCAGTTCTTC.

This clone was found a few times. The chain couples TRBV25-1 to TRBJ1-1; D is unresolved. Germline V gene lookup returns CDR1 MGHDK and CDR2 SYGVNS. The ends were cut back, 9 bases at V and 0 bases at J, with 11 bases in the middle. The length of the CDR3 is 13 residues. The chain's CDR3 is CASRVSLNTEAFF. The CDR3 DNA reads TGTGCCAGTCGGGTGTCCCTGAACACTGAAGCTTTCTTT.

This clone has only a few counts. The V and J genes are TRBV7-8 and TRBJ2-3; maybe TRBD2 (5 bases). V lost 4 bases and J 2 bases, leaving 22 bases between the germline ends. Germline-derived CDR1 and CDR2 are SGHVS and FQNEAQ. This CDR3 is 18 amino acids long. CDR3 nucleotides: TGTGCCAGCAGCTCCACGGCGGACTCGCGCTTTTACACAGATACGCAGTATTTT. It encodes CASSSTADSRFYTDTQYF.

This clone was detected only a few times. The J gene is TRBJ1-4, the V gene TRBV11-2; possible D gene TRBD1, 6 bases. V was clipped by 1 base and J by 2 bases, with 8 bases between them. Germline CDR1 and CDR2: SGHAT and FQNNGV. This CDR3 comprises 15 residues. CDR3: CASSLVRGTNEKLFF. The CDR3 DNA is TGTGCCAGCAGCTTAGTCAGGGGCACTAATGAAAAACTGTTTTTT.

This clone was seen only a few times. The chain links TRBV1 to TRBJ1-2; TRBD1, the table's D call, was not compared with the DNA. TRBV1 is marked as a pseudogene. CDR3 size: 12 residues. DNA for the CDR3: TGCACGTACAGGGGGCTGGGCTATGGCTACACCTTC. Encoded protein: CTYRGLGYGYTF.

The rearrangement links TRBV6-1 to TRBJ1-2; D call uncertain. Looked up from germline, CDR1 is MNHNS and CDR2 is SASEGT. Trimming took 5 bases from V and 2 from J, leaving 12 bases between them. This CDR3 region has 14 residues. The CDR3, as DNA: TGTGCCAGCAGTCCCGACACCCGAAACTATGGCTACACCTTC. Protein sequence: CASSPDTRNYGYTF.